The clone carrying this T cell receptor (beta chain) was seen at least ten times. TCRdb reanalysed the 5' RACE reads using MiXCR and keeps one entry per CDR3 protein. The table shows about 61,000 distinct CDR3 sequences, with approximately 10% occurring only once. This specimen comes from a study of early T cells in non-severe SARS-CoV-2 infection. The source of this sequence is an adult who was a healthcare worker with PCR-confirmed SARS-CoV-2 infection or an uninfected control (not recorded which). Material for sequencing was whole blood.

The CDR3 protein is CASTNPGGGRETQYF. The CDR3 DNA follows: TGTGCCAGCACCAACCCCGGAGGGGGGCGGGAGACCCAGTACTTC. This rearrangement joins TRBV7-6 to TRBJ2-5, with D tentatively TRBD1 or TRBD2 (6 bases each). Germline CDR1 reads SGHVS; CDR2 reads FNYEAQ. The V gene lost 7 bases and the J gene lost 5 bases, with 20 bases spanning the gap. The CDR3 has 15 amino acids.